The TCR beta chain under discussion was sequenced for a study of cytomegalovirus exposure and HLA in healthy donors. The study's findings and limits: TCR beta V- and J-gene trimming was later associated with a missense DCLRE1C variant.

Remarks on this clone: No antigen is known for it.

This CDR3 contains 14 residues. Trimming took off 9 bases at V and 0 bases at J, with 15 bases between the two ends. In germline, CDR1 is SNHLY, CDR2 FYNNEI. This donor has no recorded CMV serostatus. Primers: 60 Vbeta forward and 13 Jbeta reverse. Authors' processing steps: Later analysis identified around 85 million unique TCR beta chains, around 10 million shared. Profiled with immunoSEQ multiplex PCR; TCRdb holds only in-frame clones, not every one. V and J calls and clone size are those listed in that table; D and trimming were worked out from the DNA. The table has more than 100,000 clones, 77% seen once.

J is TRBJ2-7 and V is TRBV2; possible D gene TRBD1, 6 bases. Sequenced: PBMCs. The clonotype originates from a human donor in good health. CDR3 DNA: TGTGCCAGTATTACGGACAGCCGCTCCTACGAGCAGTACTTC. Translation: CASITDSRSYEQYF. Together with reference TRBV2 and TRBJ2-7, the CDR3 gives the full variable domain: EPEVTQTPSHQVTQMGQEVILRCVPISNHLYFYWYRQILGQKVEFLVSFYNNEISEKSEIFDDQFSVERPDGSNFTLKIRSTKLEDSAMYFCASITDSRSYEQYFGPGTRLTVT.